The 2 T cell receptor beta chains reported below all come from one sample, sequenced in a study of blood T cell repertoires in COVID-19. TCRdb keeps only in-frame clones here, not all; method: immunoSEQ multiplex PCR. The data contain fewer than 250,000 clones, around nine tenths of them seen just once; the ten biggest clones take up around 6.5%. The sample taken for sequencing was peripheral blood. The source is a man in his sixties who had recovered from COVID-19.

The J gene is TRBJ2-3, the V gene TRBV10-3, with 10 bases lining up with TRBD2. The CDR3 extends over 18 amino acids. Trimming removed 6 bases from V and 0 bases from J; junction bases left unmatched: 12. In germline, CDR1 is ENHRY, CDR2 SYGVKD. This CDR3 is CAIRRTSGLILSTDTQYF. In DNA, the CDR3 is TGTGCCATCAGGAGGACTAGCGGACTAATTCTTAGCACAGATACGCAGTATTTT.

The rearrangement joins TRBV5-6 to TRBJ2-7, with D perhaps TRBD1 (5 bases). CDR1 and CDR2 (germline): SGHDT, YYEEEE. The V and J ends lost 4 bases and 2 bases respectively, with 19 bases between them. This CDR3 has 16 residues. The CDR3 loop reads CASSLVGARATYEQYF. In nucleotides, the CDR3 is TGTGCCAGCAGCCTGGTTGGGGCCAGAGCCACCTACGAGCAGTACTTC.